This TCR beta chain was recorded in a study of response to subunit inactivated influenza vaccine. Findings and caveats of the study: Authors suggested seasonal influenza vaccinations each recruit few new T cells.

The CDR3 contains 16 residues. Per the germline V gene, CDR1 is KGHDR and CDR2 is SFDVKD. With 1 base removed from V and 6 bases from J, the gap between germline ends came to 14 bases. TCRdb redid the calling of the RT-PCR reads with MiXCR, one entry per CDR3 protein. The sample carries roughly 780,000 distinct CDR3 sequences, around 20% recorded once. This clonotype was observed at least ten times. Its matching antigen is unknown. Sequenced material: PBMCs from blood, taken 5 days after vaccination. This receptor was identified in a man aged 50 to 60 who received an inactivated influenza vaccine. V usage is TRBV24-1 and J usage is TRBJ2-2, with unresolved D. CDR3 DNA sequence: TGTGCCACCAGTGATTTACCGAATCCGGTGCCCGGGGAGCTGTTTTTT. Protein sequence: CATSDLPNPVPGELFF.